A selection of T cell receptor beta chains follows, all from one sample in a study of blood T cell repertoires in COVID-19. TCRdb keeps only in-frame clones here, not all; method: immunoSEQ multiplex PCR. The sample includes over 100,000 clones, about 83% of them seen just once. The source material was peripheral blood. Every receptor here comes from a man aged 35-49 years with active or convalescent COVID-19. Each CDR3 is given with its conserved first and last residue. D genes are given only for firm matches. Clone size is shown for a subset of rows, as once, few, many or a class of expanded clone.

>TRBJ2-2|TRBV4-1|.|.
CASSQEFSGQKDTGELFF
TGCGCCAGCAGCCAAGAGTTCTCTGGACAGAAAGACACCGGGGAGCTGTTTTTT
>TRBJ2-7|TRBV9|.|.
CASSVGGVASNEQYF
TGTGCCAGCAGCGTAGGAGGTGTCGCTAGTAACGAGCAGTACTTC
>TRBJ2-5|TRBV7-3|.|.
CASSWSGPTGAQYF
TGTGCCAGCAGCTGGTCAGGGCCAACGGGGGCCCAGTACTTC
>TRBJ2-1|TRBV5-1|.|.
CASSLEDRAYNEQFF
TGCGCCAGCAGCTTGGAGGACAGAGCCTACAATGAGCAGTTCTTC
>TRBJ2-1|TRBV5-1|.|.
CASSWGLAGAIEQFF
TGCGCCAGCAGCTGGGGTTTGGCGGGGGCGATTGAGCAGTTCTTC
>TRBJ2-1|TRBV7-2|.|.
CASSRSGDSYNEQFF
TGTGCCAGCAGCCGTTCAGGTGACTCCTACAATGAGCAGTTCTTC
>TRBJ1-1|TRBV7-2|.|.
CASSLEWGQNTEAFF
TGTGCCAGCAGCTTAGAATGGGGACAGAACACTGAAGCTTTCTTT
>TRBJ2-2|TRBV6-5|.|.
CASSYGARELFF
TGTGCCAGCAGTTACGGGGCGCGGGAGCTGTTTTTT
>TRBJ1-2|TRBV6-5|.|.
CATTGRDNYGYTF
TGTGCCACCACAGGCAGAGATAACTATGGCTACACCTTC
>TRBJ1-1|TRBV29-1|.|.
CSVGNGHSAGAFF
TGCAGCGTTGGGAATGGACATTCAGCCGGAGCTTTCTTT
>TRBJ2-1|TRBV5-4|TRBD2|.
CASSLAGGNEQFF
TGTGCCAGCAGCTTGGCCGGGGGGAATGAGCAGTTCTTC
>TRBJ2-7|TRBV6-5|TRBD2|.
CASSDPGGPPEQYF
TGTGCCAGCAGCGATCCGGGGGGGCCCCCCGAGCAGTACTTC
>TRBJ2-7|TRBV20-1|TRBD1|.
CSASRDRGFWEQYF
TGCAGTGCTAGTAGGGACAGGGGGTTCTGGGAGCAGTACTTC
>TRBJ1-6|TRBV5-1|.|many
CASSLGSNRVGNSPLHF
TGCGCCAGCAGCTTGGGCTCGAACAGGGTTGGGAATTCACCCCTCCACTTT
>TRBJ2-7|TRBV12-5|.|.
CASGLVPGGLGSYEQYF
TGTGCTAGTGGTTTGGTACCCGGGGGGCTCGGCTCCTACGAGCAGTACTTC
>TRBJ1-5|TRBV12-3/TRBV12-4|.|.
CASSFGGGKPQHF
TGTGCCAGCAGTTTTGGGGGGGGGAAGCCCCAGCATTTT
>TRBJ2-1|TRBV6-5|TRBD2|.
CASAPGRGGVNEQFF
TGTGCCAGCGCCCCGGGTCGCGGGGGGGTCAATGAGCAGTTCTTC
>TRBJ2-7|TRBV6-5|.|once
CASSSTTFYEQYF
TGTGCCAGCAGTTCCACTACTTTCTACGAGCAGTACTTC
>TRBJ1-1|TRBV3-1/TRBV3-2|.|once
CASSQDHEAFF
TGTGCCAGCAGCCAAGACCATGAAGCTTTCTTT
>TRBJ2-1|TRBV3-1/TRBV3-2|TRBD2|.
CASSQDYGGGEQFF
TGTGCCAGCAGCCAAGATTACGGGGGGGGTGAGCAGTTCTTC
>TRBJ1-5|TRBV6-5|TRBD1|.
CASSSGGLNQPQHF
TGTGCCAGCAGTTCAGGGGGCCTCAATCAGCCCCAGCATTTT
>TRBJ2-2|TRBV9|TRBD1|.
CASSVGDRATGELFF
TGTGCCAGCAGCGTAGGAGACAGGGCCACCGGGGAGCTGTTTTTT
>TRBJ1-1|TRBV10-3|TRBD1|.
CAIARQGATLYTEAFF
TGTGCCATCGCTCGACAGGGGGCGACTCTTTACACTGAAGCTTTCTTT
>TRBJ2-5|TRBV10-3|TRBD2|.
CAISATSGGAWETQYF
TGTGCCATCAGTGCCACTAGCGGGGGGGCCTGGGAGACCCAGTACTTC
>TRBJ1-5|TRBV27|.|.
CASSPRSGISNQPQHF
TGTGCCAGCAGTCCGAGGTCGGGGATTAGCAATCAGCCCCAGCATTTT
>TRBJ1-1|TRBV18|.|.
CASSLVQKAFF
TGTGCCAGCTCACTGGTACAGAAAGCTTTCTTT
>TRBJ1-3|TRBV14|.|.
CASSTLTGSPRNTIYF
TGTGCCAGCAGCACGTTGACAGGTTCCCCGAGAAACACCATATATTTT
>TRBJ2-7|TRBV30|.|.
CAWSVTGKTYEQYF
TGTGCCTGGAGTGTAACAGGGAAGACCTACGAGCAGTACTTC
>TRBJ2-3|TRBV2|TRBD2|.
CASSGERGGRQYF
TGTGCCAGCAGTGGGGAGCGGGGGGGCAGGCAGTATTTT
>TRBJ2-3|TRBV5-1|TRBD2|.
CASNPAGGTDTQYF
TGCGCCAGCAACCCAGCGGGGGGGACAGATACGCAGTATTTT
>TRBJ1-2|TRBV10-3|TRBD1|.
CAIRGTGPNYGYTF
TGTGCCATCAGAGGGACAGGGCCAAACTATGGCTACACCTTC
>TRBJ1-1|TRBV5-1|.|.
CASRKTGGGGGNTEAFF
TGCGCCAGCAGAAAGACAGGCGGGGGAGGAGGGAACACTGAAGCTTTCTTT
>TRBJ1-1|TRBV6-5|.|.
CASRSQGLTEAFF
TGTGCCAGCAGGTCACAGGGTCTCACTGAAGCTTTCTTT
>TRBJ2-5|TRBV5-1|TRBD1|.
CASSFTGDQETQYF
TGCGCCAGCAGCTTCACAGGGGACCAAGAGACCCAGTACTTC
>TRBJ1-4|TRBV3-1/TRBV3-2|.|.
CASSQDISNEKLFF
TGTGCCAGCAGCCAGGACATCTCTAATGAAAAACTGTTTTTT
>TRBJ1-2|TRBV4-2|.|.
CASSQDLGQTNYGYTF
TGTGCCAGCAGCCAAGATCTGGGCCAGACGAACTATGGCTACACCTTC
>TRBJ1-1|TRBV19|.|.
CASSPTRQANTEAFF
TGTGCCAGTAGTCCAACACGACAGGCTAACACTGAAGCTTTCTTT
>TRBJ1-4|TRBV30|.|once
CAWRGGGGLEKLFF
TGTGCCTGGAGGGGAGGTGGGGGATTGGAAAAACTGTTTTTT
>TRBJ1-6|TRBV2|TRBD1|.
CASSVGQGSNSPLHF
TGTGCCAGCAGTGTGGGACAGGGCTCTAATTCACCCCTCCACTTT
>TRBJ1-1|TRBV15|.|.
CATSRVVPGRAEAFF
TGTGCCACCAGCAGAGTGGTCCCAGGGAGGGCTGAAGCTTTCTTT